Reported below is one T cell receptor (beta chain). TCRdb keeps only in-frame clones here, not all; method: immunoSEQ multiplex PCR. This table has around 180,000 clones, 88% appearing once. These data belong to a study of blood T cell repertoires in COVID-19. Across the whole study: PBMCs, B-cell-depleted T cells, or T cells provided the cDNA or gDNA that made up the material.

The CDR3 has 13 residues. V lost 5 bases and J 3 bases, leaving 10 bases between the germline ends. Germline CDR1 and CDR2: LNHDA and SQIVND (reference sequence). The gene calls are TRBV19 and TRBJ1-1; D might be TRBD1 (5 bases). The TCR sequence derives from a woman aged 25 to 45 with acute or convalescent COVID-19. Sequencing used peripheral blood. The CDR3 region has the DNA TGTGCCAGTAGTTTGACAGTTTACACTGAAGCTTTCTTT. Protein product: CASSLTVYTEAFF.